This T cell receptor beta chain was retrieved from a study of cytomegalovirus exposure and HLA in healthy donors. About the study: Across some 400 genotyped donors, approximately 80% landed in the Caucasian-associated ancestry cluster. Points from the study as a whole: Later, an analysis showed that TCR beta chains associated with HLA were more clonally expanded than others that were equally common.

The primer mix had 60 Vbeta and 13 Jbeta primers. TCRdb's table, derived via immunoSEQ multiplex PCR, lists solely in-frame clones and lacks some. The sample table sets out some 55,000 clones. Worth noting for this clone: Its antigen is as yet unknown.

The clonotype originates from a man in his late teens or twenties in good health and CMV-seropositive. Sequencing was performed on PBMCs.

The CDR3 loop is CASSIVRLAGGQPPYEQYF. CDR3 DNA: TGTGCCAGTAGTATAGTTCGGCTAGCGGGAGGGCAACCCCCCTACGAGCAGTACTTC. V is TRBV19 and J is TRBJ2-7; TRBD2 aligns across 12 bases. The CDR3 consists of 19 residues. Germline trimming cut 1 base from V and 2 bases from J; bases unmatched to any gene: 12. Germline values: CDR1 LNHDA, CDR2 SQIVND (reference sequence).